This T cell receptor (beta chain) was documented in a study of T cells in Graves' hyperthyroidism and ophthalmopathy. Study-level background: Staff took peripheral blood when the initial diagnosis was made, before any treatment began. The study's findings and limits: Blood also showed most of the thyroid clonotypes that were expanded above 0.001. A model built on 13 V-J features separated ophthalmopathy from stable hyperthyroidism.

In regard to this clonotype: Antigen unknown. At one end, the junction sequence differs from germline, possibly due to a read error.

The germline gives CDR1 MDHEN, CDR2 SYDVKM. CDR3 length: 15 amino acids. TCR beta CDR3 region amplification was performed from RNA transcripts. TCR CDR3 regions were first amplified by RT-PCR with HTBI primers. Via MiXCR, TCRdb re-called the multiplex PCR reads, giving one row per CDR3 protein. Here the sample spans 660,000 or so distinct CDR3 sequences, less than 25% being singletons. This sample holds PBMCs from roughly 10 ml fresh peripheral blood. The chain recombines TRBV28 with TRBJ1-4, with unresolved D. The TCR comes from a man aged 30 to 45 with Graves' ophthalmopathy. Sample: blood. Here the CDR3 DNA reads TGTACCAGCAGTTACTTTCGCGCAACTAATGAAAAACTGTTTTTT. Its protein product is CTSSYFRATNEKLFF.